This TCR beta chain was captured in a study of vaccination and CD4 T cells after COVID-19. Study information: Overlapping spike peptides of SARS-CoV-2, HCoV-NL63, HCoV-OC43 and HCoV-229E stimulated the cells.

Notes on this clonotype: Its antigen is not identified.

V shed 3 bases and J 3 bases; nucleotides not matched to a gene: 2. The germline gives CDR1 SGHTA, CDR2 FQGNSA. The length of the CDR3 is 14 residues. Scientists ran DNA taken from cultured CD4+ T cells through the Oncomine TCR Beta short-read assay for sequencing. Each CDR3 protein is one row after TCRdb ran MiXCR on the PCR reads. The sample has about 18,000 distinct CDR3 sequences, approximately 51% seen once. Treatment: approximately 10-day PBMC culture with coronavirus spike peptide pools or control peptides (ViraFEST assay). Alongside around 10 IU/ml IL-2 and about 9.6 ug/ml peptide pools, PBMCs were cultured at two million per well.

The sample taken for sequencing was CD4+ T cells from blood, cultured in vitro. The clonotype was recovered from a human donor who had recovered from COVID-19. V is TRBV7-2 and J is TRBJ1-3; 7 bases are shared with TRBD1. The CDR3 DNA sequence: TGTGCCAGCAGCTTCCGACAGGGTGGAAACACCATATATTTT. This encodes CASSFRQGGNTIYF.